Shown below are 22 T cell receptor beta chains from a single sample sequenced in a study of graft-versus-host responses after intestinal transplantation. Data came from immunoSEQ multiplex PCR; TCRdb stores just in-frame clones and leaves some out. The profile shows about 94,000 clones, 91% of them singletons. These receptors' targets are unknown. Material: unstimulated CD8+ T cells sorted from spleen or lymph node cells, obtained before intestinal transplant. The source of these receptors is a human donor who received an intestinal transplant.

The chain is built from TRBV7-8 and TRBJ2-7; D is perhaps TRBD2 (6 bases). CDR1 is SGHVS and CDR2 is FQNEAQ in the germline V gene. The length of the CDR3 is 14 residues. Deletions cut 5 bases from V and 0 bases from J, with 11 bases between. CDR3: CASSTRGISYEQYF. DNA for the CDR3: TGTGCCAGCAGCACCCGCGGGATCTCCTACGAGCAGTACTTC.

This clone appeared once. The V call is TRBV19, the J call TRBJ2-1, with TRBD2 matching over 8 bases. The CDR3 runs 14 residues. Germline V lookup: CDR1 LNHDA, CDR2 SQIVND (reference sequence). With 7 bases clipped from V and 3 bases from J, the junction kept 5 bases outside the gene matches. This chain's CDR3 is CASTREGGYNEQFF. The CDR3 DNA follows: TGTGCCAGTACTCGGGAGGGGGGCTACAATGAGCAGTTCTTC.

The chain has TRBV15 and TRBJ1-1, with D possibly matching TRBD1 (5 bases). The ends were cut back, 0 bases at V and 0 bases at J, with 11 bases in the middle. CDR3 length: 16 amino acids. Looked up from germline, CDR1 is LNHNV and CDR2 is YYDKDF (reference sequence). The CDR3 DNA follows: TGTGCCACCAGCAGAGATGGGGCAATTATGAACACTGAAGCTTTCTTT. Encoded protein: CATSRDGAIMNTEAFF. Full variable domain (outside the CDR3, taken from reference TRBV15 and TRBJ1-1): DAMVIQNPRYQVTQFGKPVTLSCSQTLNHNVMYWYQQKSSQAPKLLFHYYDKDFNNEADTPDNFQSRRPNTSFCFLDIRSPGLGDTAMYLCATSRDGAIMNTEAFFGQGTRLTVV.

Only one count was recorded for this clone. The chain's CDR3 is CASSATGGRLDIQYF. The DNA of the CDR3 is TGTGCCAGCAGTGCGACAGGGGGGCGTCTGGACATTCAGTACTTC. The J gene is TRBJ2-4, the V gene TRBV28; 9 bases align to TRBD1. Germline V gene sequence: CDR1 MDHEN, CDR2 SYDVKM. The CDR3 has 15 amino acids. Losses at the gene ends were 5 bases for V and 8 bases for J; bases not matched to a gene: 10.

The CDR3 sequence: CASFPSSDVPYNEQFF. The CDR3 region has the DNA TGTGCCAGTTTCCCCTCTAGCGACGTCCCCTACAATGAGCAGTTCTTC. The chain carries TRBV11-2 and TRBJ2-1, with D possibly being TRBD2 (6 bases). The V and J ends lost 9 bases and 2 bases respectively, with 20 bases between them. The CDR3 extends over 16 amino acids. The V gene's germline CDR1 is SGHAT and CDR2 FQNNGV.

This sequence joins TRBV5-1 and TRBJ1-4; no definite D call. With 0 bases removed from V and 5 bases from J, the gap between germline ends came to 8 bases. Germline V gene lookup returns CDR1 SGHRS and CDR2 YFSETQ. The CDR3 spans 14 residues. The DNA of the CDR3 is TGCGCCAGCAGCTTGGAACAGCTGAATGAAAAACTGTTTTTT. Translated: CASSLEQLNEKLFF.

This chain uses TRBV4-3 with TRBJ1-2; D not resolved. This CDR3 is 13 amino acids long. Germline V gives CDR1 LGHNA, CDR2 YSLEER. The V gene lost 4 bases and the J gene lost 10 bases, with 16 bases spanning the gap. CDR3 sequence: CASSPVARSFYTF. The CDR3 DNA reads TGCGCCAGCAGCCCGGTAGCCCGCTCTTTCTACACCTTC.

V gene TRBV7-3 combines with J gene TRBJ2-5; D gene uncertain. The V gene lost 7 bases and the J gene lost 4 bases, with 13 bases spanning the gap. This CDR3 is built from 13 residues. Germline V CDR1 and CDR2: SGHTA, FQGTGA. The CDR3 DNA is TGTGCCAGCACCAGAGTCCGAGGAGAGACCCAGTACTTC. Its protein is CASTRVRGETQYF.

The rearrangement joins TRBV27 to TRBJ2-7, with a possible D match to TRBD1 (6 bases). The CDR3 runs to 12 residues. V gave up 8 bases and J gave up 1 base, with 9 bases separating them. The V gene's germline CDR1 is MNHEY and CDR2 SMNVEV (reference sequence). Here the CDR3 reads CASQTGSYEQYF. The CDR3 DNA reads TGTGCCAGCCAAACAGGGTCCTACGAGCAGTACTTC.

The V call is TRBV4-1, the J call TRBJ2-7, with D possibly being TRBD1 (6 bases). This CDR3 comprises 15 residues. Germline CDR1 reads MGHRA; CDR2 reads YSYEKL. The V gene lost 3 bases and the J gene lost 2 bases, with 14 bases spanning the gap. The CDR3 loop reads CASSQIQGPTYEQYF. In DNA, the CDR3 is TGCGCCAGCAGCCAGATACAGGGCCCTACCTACGAGCAGTACTTC.

This sequence joins TRBV7-9 and TRBJ2-3; TRBD1 might be the D (6 bases). This CDR3 comprises 15 residues. The germline V gene has CDR1 SEHNR and CDR2 FQNEAQ (reference sequence). Trimming stripped 1 base from V and 3 bases from J, with 11 bases between. The CDR3 nucleotides read TGTGCCAGCAGCTTAGTACAGGGATGGACAGATACGCAGTATTTT. Its translation is CASSLVQGWTDTQYF.

This clone showed up just once. The chain couples TRBV7-6 to TRBJ2-2; TRBD2 agrees at 7 bases. The CDR3 runs to 16 residues. Looked up from germline, CDR1 is SGHVS and CDR2 is FNYEAQ. Trimming cost V 2 bases and J 1 base; bases outside gene matches: 4. CDR3 bases: TGTGCCAGCAGCTTATATGGCGGGGGGAACACCGGGGAGCTGTTTTTT. Encoded protein: CASSLYGGGNTGELFF.

The V gene is TRBV6-5, the J gene TRBJ2-1, with 7 bases matching TRBD1. CDR1 is MNHEY and CDR2 is SVGAGI in the germline V gene. The CDR3 length is 16 residues. V trimming: 4 bases; J trimming: 3 bases; junction bases outside the gene matches: 9. CDR3: CASSLGGSLHYNEQFF. DNA for the CDR3: TGTGCCAGCAGTTTAGGGGGCTCTCTTCACTACAATGAGCAGTTCTTC.

The chain couples TRBV4-1 to TRBJ2-7, with TRBD1 as a possible D gene (6 bases). The CDR3 has 15 residues. Trimming left V 4 bases short and J 0 bases short, with 13 bases between. The germline V gene has CDR1 MGHRA and CDR2 YSYEKL. The CDR3, as DNA: TGCGCCAGCAGCCGAGCGACAGGTCTCTCCTACGAGCAGTACTTC. It is translated as CASSRATGLSYEQYF.

The chain carries TRBV9 and TRBJ2-1; D remains unclear. V lost 4 bases, J lost 5 bases, and 22 bases lay in between. The CDR3 is 17 residues long. Looked up from germline, CDR1 is SGDLS and CDR2 is YYNGEE. Written as DNA, the CDR3 is TGTGCCAGCAGCACTCTTCCTAGTTCCTTTTACGACAATGAGCAGTTCTTC. Amino acids: CASSTLPSSFYDNEQFF.

The chain is built from TRBV5-1 and TRBJ1-1, with 7 bases matching TRBD1. The V gene end was trimmed by 7 bases and the J gene end by 6 bases; junction bases not matched to a gene: 15. Germline V lookup: CDR1 SGHRS, CDR2 YFSETQ. The CDR3 runs to 15 residues. CDR3 nucleotides: TGCGCCAGCCGCACTGACAGGGAGAGGTTCGCTGAAGCTTTCTTT. Protein sequence: CASRTDRERFAEAFF.

This rearrangement joins TRBV6-1 to TRBJ2-7; maybe TRBD1 (6 bases). The CDR3 loop spans 15 amino acids. V was shortened by 3 bases and J by 5 bases, with 17 bases between the two germline ends. Looked up from germline, CDR1 is MNHNS and CDR2 is SASEGT. CDR3 loop: CASSEWPQGSHEQYF. CDR3 sequence (DNA): TGTGCCAGCAGTGAGTGGCCACAGGGTTCGCACGAGCAGTACTTC.

V gene TRBV30 combines with J gene TRBJ2-3; 15 positions agree with TRBD2. The length of the CDR3 is 17 residues. The germline V gene encodes CDR1 GTSNPN and CDR2 SVGIG (reference sequence). Trimming at V came to 2 bases and at J to 5 bases, leaving 8 bases not matched to a gene. The chain's CDR3 is CAWSSRTSGGGGDTQYF. The CDR3 coding sequence is TGTGCCTGGAGTTCCCGGACTAGCGGGGGGGGTGGAGATACGCAGTATTTT.

V is TRBV19 and J is TRBJ2-2; 12 bases match TRBD2. The CDR3 covers 15 residues. The V segment lost 6 bases and the J segment 5 bases; nucleotides outside the gene matches: 4. Germline V lookup: CDR1 LNHDA, CDR2 SQIVND (reference sequence). The CDR3 loop is CASSSSGRGTGELFF. CDR3 DNA sequence: TGTGCCAGTAGCTCTAGCGGGAGGGGAACCGGGGAGCTGTTTTTT.

The J gene is TRBJ2-7, the V gene TRBV29-1, with TRBD2 matching 7 bases. The junction had 6 bases not matched to a gene; V was cut back by 7 bases and J by 3 bases. CDR3 length: 12 residues. CDR1 is SQVTM, CDR2 ANQGSEA, per germline. In DNA, the CDR3 is TGCAGCGCCTGGGACTATGACTACGAGCAGTACTTC. Translated, it gives CSAWDYDYEQYF.

This chain links TRBV6-5 with TRBJ2-2; D ambiguous. Trimming pared 5 bases from V and 6 bases from J, leaving 7 bases between. Germline loops: CDR1 MNHEY, CDR2 SVGAGI. This CDR3 is 12 amino acids long. CDR3 sequence: CASSPAAGELFF. CDR3 coding DNA: TGTGCCAGCAGTCCCGCGGCCGGGGAGCTGTTTTTT.

The chain recombines TRBV19 with TRBJ1-4; 11 positions match TRBD1. The CDR3 spans 15 residues. Trimming cost V 6 bases and J 4 bases; bases outside gene matches: 4. Per germline, CDR1 LNHDA and CDR2 SQIVND (reference sequence). The CDR3 reads CASSVGTGGNEKLFF. Here the CDR3 DNA reads TGTGCCAGTAGCGTGGGGACAGGGGGTAATGAAAAACTGTTTTTT.